A selection of T cell receptor beta chains follows, all from one sample in a study of identical twins. A single record per CDR3 protein comes from TCRdb applying MiXCR to the 5' RACE reads. The sample has under 250,000 distinct CDR3 sequences; roughly 7.5% are singletons. These same records also appear under a second study, on yellow fever vaccine responses in identical twins.

The sequenced material came from memory (CD45RO+) T cells sorted from blood. The receptors here all came from a young woman in good health. CDR3s include the opening cysteine and the closing phenylalanine or tryptophan. A D gene is named only where the DNA matches it firmly. Not all rows give a size; the values are once, few, many and, for expanded clones, a class.

TRBV28	few	TRBD1	TRBJ1-4	CASMTGGKEKLFF	TGTGCCAGCATGACAGGGGGTAAAGAAAAACTGTTTTTT
TRBV7-9	many	NA	TRBJ1-1	CASTGLTDTEAFF	TGTGCCAGCACTGGCCTGACGGACACTGAAGCTTTCTTT
TRBV5-4	few	TRBD2	TRBJ2-1	CASSPSTSGGAYNEQFF	TGTGCCAGCAGCCCATCGACTAGCGGGGGGGCCTACAATGAGCAGTTCTTC
TRBV20-1	few	NA	TRBJ1-1	CSARFRDLNTEAFF	TGCAGTGCTAGATTTCGGGACTTGAACACTGAAGCTTTCTTT
TRBV20-1	many	TRBD1	TRBJ1-2	CSARALGQGGGYTF	TGCAGTGCTAGAGCTCTGGGACAGGGAGGTGGCTACACCTTC
TRBV12-3/TRBV12-4	many	TRBD1	TRBJ2-7	CASGDRGGVGDEQYF	TGTGCCAGCGGAGACAGGGGAGGAGTTGGCGACGAGCAGTACTTC
TRBV20-1	few	NA	TRBJ1-1	CSASGLRAQNTEAFF	TGCAGTGCTAGCGGTTTGAGGGCTCAGAACACTGAAGCTTTCTTT
TRBV28	few	TRBD2	TRBJ2-5	CASSSYLAGVETQYF	TGTGCCAGCAGTTCATACTTAGCGGGAGTAGAGACCCAGTACTTC
TRBV7-6	NA	TRBD2	TRBJ2-3	CASSYGGADTQYF	TGTGCCAGCAGCTACGGGGGGGCAGATACGCAGTATTTT
TRBV7-2	NA	TRBD2	TRBJ2-7	CASSFPLAGGYEQYF	TGTGCCAGCAGCTTCCCGTTAGCGGGAGGGTACGAGCAGTACTTC
TRBV28	few	NA	TRBJ1-2	CASSLPGHYGYTF	TGTGCCAGCAGTTTACCAGGGCACTATGGCTACACCTTC
TRBV7-7	NA	TRBD1	TRBJ1-1	CALSYTGTANRGNTEAFF	TGTGCCCTCAGTTATACCGGGACAGCAAACCGAGGGAACACTGAAGCTTTCTTT
TRBV12-3/TRBV12-4	few	TRBD2	TRBJ2-7	CASSLGSGRFYEQYF	TGTGCCAGCAGTTTGGGCAGCGGGAGGTTCTACGAGCAGTACTTC
TRBV7-2	NA	TRBD2	TRBJ2-1	CASSLWRGGYNEQFF	TGTGCCAGCAGCTTATGGCGGGGGGGATACAATGAGCAGTTCTTC
TRBV11-2	many	NA	TRBJ2-2	CASSSVLRAGGELFF	TGTGCCAGCAGCTCCGTCCTCCGGGCTGGCGGGGAGCTGTTTTTT
TRBV6-5	NA	NA	TRBJ2-3	CASSYRTGTDTQYF	TGTGCCAGCAGTTATAGGACCGGCACAGATACGCAGTATTTT
TRBV30	few	NA	TRBJ2-5	CAWSPAQETQYF	TGTGCCTGGAGTCCTGCTCAAGAGACCCAGTACTTC
TRBV6-5	NA	TRBD1	TRBJ2-3	CASSLTGQGDTQYF	TGTGCCAGCAGTTTGACAGGGCAAGGGGATACGCAGTATTTT
TRBV7-9	many	NA	TRBJ1-6	CASSLVRTGRSSPLHF	TGTGCCAGCAGCTTAGTTCGTACAGGTCGAAGTTCACCCCTCCACTTT
TRBV19	NA	NA	TRBJ1-4	CASSIPDSNEKLFF	TGTGCCAGTAGTATTCCGGACAGCAATGAAAAACTGTTTTTT
TRBV12-3/TRBV12-4	many	TRBD1	TRBJ1-5	CASSLAPDRRLYQPQHF	TGTGCCAGCAGTTTAGCGCCGGACAGGAGGCTTTATCAGCCCCAGCATTTT
TRBV6-1	few	NA	TRBJ1-6	CASSERDHYNSPLHF	TGTGCCAGCAGTGAAAGGGACCACTATAATTCACCCCTCCACTTT
TRBV12-3/TRBV12-4	few	TRBD2	TRBJ2-7	CASETSGRFDEQYF	TGTGCCAGCGAGACTAGCGGGAGGTTCGACGAGCAGTACTTC
TRBV29-1	NA	TRBD1	TRBJ1-1	CSVNRGRTEAFF	TGCAGCGTGAACAGGGGGCGAACTGAAGCTTTCTTT
TRBV7-7	NA	NA	TRBJ2-2	CASSFGKVTGTGELFF	TGTGCTAGCAGCTTCGGGAAGGTCACGGGCACCGGGGAGCTGTTTTTT
TRBV4-2	NA	TRBD2	TRBJ2-1	CASRLMGLAGGGSYNEQFF	TGTGCCAGCAGGCTGATGGGCCTAGCGGGAGGGGGCTCCTACAATGAGCAGTTCTTC
TRBV20-1	few	NA	TRBJ2-7	CSADPGMGQYEQYF	TGCAGTGCCGACCCCGGGATGGGTCAATACGAGCAGTACTTC
TRBV6-5	many	NA	TRBJ1-5	CASSYSRDGSNQPQHF	TGTGCCAGCAGTTACTCCCGGGACGGGAGCAATCAGCCCCAGCATTTT
TRBV15	few	NA	TRBJ2-3	CATSIRADTDTQYF	TGTGCCACCAGCATTCGGGCGGACACAGATACGCAGTATTTT
TRBV4-2	many	TRBD2	TRBJ2-2	CASSQDRSGSGTGELFF	TGTGCCAGCAGCCAAGATCGTAGCGGGAGTGGAACCGGGGAGCTGTTTTTT
TRBV4-1	NA	NA	TRBJ2-2	CASSQDRGIGELFF	TGCGCCAGCAGCCAAGATCGCGGGATCGGGGAGCTGTTTTTT
TRBV21-1	few	NA	TRBJ2-1	CASSTGQGSREQFF	TGTGCCAGCAGCACCGGACAGGGGTCTCGAGAGCAGTTCTTC
TRBV12-3/TRBV12-4	many	TRBD2	TRBJ2-7	CASSRSGGGSEQYF	TGTGCCAGCAGCCGAAGCGGGGGGGGCTCGGAGCAGTACTTC
TRBV5-1	few	TRBD2	TRBJ2-1	CASSFSGGGDEQFF	TGCGCCAGCAGCTTTAGCGGGGGTGGAGATGAGCAGTTCTTC
TRBV7-8	few	NA	TRBJ2-7	CASSPLIYHEQYF	TGTGCCAGCAGCCCACTAATTTACCACGAGCAGTACTTC